This entry features one TCR beta chain sequence. Its antigen is still unknown. Base-call qualities are not available, and no considerably larger clone is one nucleotide away. Counted from cysteine to phenylalanine, this CDR3 has 14 amino acids. Only CDR3 DNA remains: 42 bases, in frame from the first base. V loses 10 bases, J loses 4 bases, and the germline ends lie 20 bases apart. The germline V gene (reference sequence) gives CDR1 as MNHEY and CDR2 as SMNVEV. The sample is drawn from a study of T cell repertoires in cytomegalovirus infection (dated by TCRdb to about 2019). Broadly, across the study: Recently identified HLA-C-restricted CMV epitopes, whose presentation resists viral immunomodulation, were targeted by peptide stimulations together with well-studied HLA-B-restricted epitopes. Donor HLA type was relevant to the analysis, as public TCR beta signatures indicated carriage of CMV infection together with the matching HLA type. Findings and caveats that apply to the study as a whole: Carriers of CMV infection plus the relevant HLA type were discriminated by the cumulative frequency of public TCR beta family members in the study cohort and in an independent approximately 350-donor cohort. In the ex vivo response, HLA-C-restricted CMV-specific TCR beta clonotypes were dominant, and in two of eight donors the single most frequent clonotype came from this HLA-C-restricted group.

Sequencing took place on an Illumina HiSeq 1500. TCRdb's own reprocessing of the public reads used fastp at Q25 and MiXCR and kept productive beta chains. Rows are unified per CDR3 protein, each entry keeping the most common DNA and genes. Counted in this sample were under 500,000 distinct CDR3 sequences; roughly 43% of them appeared once. Of the sample, 40% to 50% is held by the ten largest clones. The sample's treatment or condition label is to be understood as: in vitro stimulation with specific CMV peptide epitopes to enrich CMV-specific T cells. The sequence came from a human donor in good health (CMV status not recorded). Some clones in this sample may be carry-over from other donors' samples. This chain is built from TRBV27 and TRBJ2-7, with a tentative D gene TRBD2 over 7 matching bases. Sequencing used cultured PBMCs, obtained from culture after CMV antigen stimulation. CDR3 region: CATRSGGRGYEQYF. The DNA sequence is as follows: TGTGCCACCCGATCCGGGGGGCGCGGATACGAGCAGTACTTC.